Listed below are T cell receptor beta chains from one sample, sequenced in a study of T cell changes during pregnancy in multiple sclerosis. Sequencing used immunoSEQ multiplex PCR; TCRdb keeps in-frame clones, though not all of them. This table holds 98,000 or so clones, roughly 92% found once. The sample consisted of peripheral blood, taken after pregnancy. The receptor source for this set is a female donor with multiple sclerosis, enrolled in a pregnancy study. Both conserved end residues are part of each CDR3. Each record gives: J gene, D gene, V gene, clone size, CDR3 protein, CDR3 DNA. D genes are given only for firm matches. Rows give clone size only sometimes, using once, few, many, or a class for an expanded clone.

>TRBJ2-3|TRBD2|TRBV5-1|.
CASRTGTSGSLDTQYF
TGCGCCAGCAGAACCGGGACTAGCGGGAGTTTAGATACGCAGTATTTT
>TRBJ2-3|.|TRBV6-1|.
CASSVRARLDTQYF
TGTGCCAGCAGTGTTAGAGCTAGGCTAGATACGCAGTATTTT
>TRBJ2-7|.|TRBV29-1|.
CSERDNSYEQYF
TGCAGCGAGCGGGACAACTCCTACGAGCAGTACTTC
>TRBJ1-1|TRBD1|TRBV4-3|.
CASSQVSNRGNTEAFF
TGCGCCAGCAGCCAAGTTAGTAACAGGGGGAACACTGAAGCTTTCTTT
>TRBJ2-7|TRBD1|TRBV28|.
CASREPTGGVEQYF
TGTGCCAGCAGGGAACCCACAGGGGGCGTCGAGCAGTACTTC
>TRBJ1-5|TRBD1|TRBV18|.
CASSPDRVFSNQPQHF
TGTGCCAGCTCACCGGACAGGGTATTTAGCAATCAGCCCCAGCATTTT
>TRBJ2-7|TRBD2|TRBV4-3|.
CASSQERAGGPYEQYF
TGCGCCAGCAGCCAAGAGCGAGCGGGAGGGCCCTACGAGCAGTACTTC
>TRBJ2-2|.|TRBV5-6|.
CASSLVLALPGELFF
TGTGCCAGCAGCTTGGTCCTAGCGTTGCCCGGGGAGCTGTTTTTT
>TRBJ1-1|TRBD1|TRBV27|.
CGVGQGKNTEAFF
TGTGGGGTCGGACAGGGAAAGAACACTGAAGCTTTCTTT
>TRBJ1-5|TRBD1|TRBV6-5|.
CASRKDRGGNQPQHF
TGTGCCAGCAGGAAAGACAGGGGCGGCAATCAGCCCCAGCATTTT
>TRBJ1-3|.|TRBV30|.
CAAQGSSGNTIYF
TGTGCCGCGCAGGGTAGTTCTGGAAACACCATATATTTT
>TRBJ2-1|TRBD2|TRBV4-1|.
CASSQGLAGVNEQFF
TGCGCCAGCAGCCAAGGGCTAGCGGGAGTCAATGAGCAGTTCTTC
>TRBJ2-7|.|TRBV6-6|.
CASSYTGVTYEQYF
TGTGCCAGCAGTTACACGGGGGTCACCTACGAGCAGTACTTC
>TRBJ2-3|.|TRBV28|.
CASSFGTRVGSTDTQYF
TGTGCCAGCAGTTTCGGAACGAGGGTTGGTTCGACAGATACGCAGTATTTT
>TRBJ2-1|TRBD1|TRBV5-5|.
CASSLGTGGGQFF
TGTGCCAGCAGCTTGGGGACAGGGGGGGGGCAGTTCTTC
>TRBJ2-3|.|TRBV4-3|.
CASSQGATDTQYF
TGCGCCAGCAGCCAGGGAGCCACAGATACGCAGTATTTT
>TRBJ2-7|TRBD1|TRBV28|.
CASSYVDTGVREQYF
TGTGCCAGCAGTTATGTGGACACAGGGGTTCGCGAGCAGTACTTC
>TRBJ2-3|.|TRBV7-2|.
CASSLGAPDTQYF
TGTGCCAGCAGCTTAGGAGCCCCCGATACGCAGTATTTT
>TRBJ1-2|.|TRBV28|.
CASRGDIPGYYGYTF
TGTGCCAGCAGGGGGGACATCCCCGGGTACTATGGCTACACCTTC
>TRBJ1-2|TRBD1|TRBV5-5|.
CASSPGPGQNYGYTF
TGTGCCAGCAGCCCGGGGCCGGGACAGAACTATGGCTACACCTTC
>TRBJ1-1|.|TRBV11-2|.
CASSLGRGTEAFF
TGTGCCAGCAGCTTAGGTCGGGGCACTGAAGCTTTCTTT
>TRBJ2-5|.|TRBV11-2|.
CASSLDFTSRETQYF
TGTGCCAGCAGCTTAGATTTTACGAGTAGAGAGACCCAGTACTTC
>TRBJ1-1|.|TRBV6-6|.
CASSEQRGGAEAFF
TGTGCCAGCAGCGAACAGCGGGGTGGGGCTGAAGCTTTCTTT
>TRBJ1-1|.|TRBV19|.
CASSIGGSTEAFF
TGTGCCAGTAGTATCGGGGGGTCCACTGAAGCTTTCTTT
>TRBJ2-7|.|TRBV2|.
CASTSPTSYEQYF
TGTGCCAGCACTAGCCCTACCTCCTACGAGCAGTACTTC
>TRBJ1-2|TRBD1|TRBV5-4|.
CASSPTPDRGEPNYGYTF
TGTGCCAGCAGCCCTACCCCGGACAGGGGAGAGCCTAACTATGGCTACACCTTC
>TRBJ1-4|.|TRBV9|.
CASSYGGTGEKLFF
TGTGCCAGCAGCTACGGAGGGACGGGGGAAAAACTGTTTTTT
>TRBJ1-4|.|TRBV19|.
CASSIQASEKLFF
TGTGCCAGTAGTATACAAGCGAGTGAAAAACTGTTTTTT
>TRBJ2-4|.|TRBV11-2|.
CASSAGGYLAKNIQYF
TGTGCCAGCAGCGCCGGGGGTTATCTCGCCAAAAACATTCAGTACTTC
>TRBJ1-1|.|TRBV6-5|.
CASRRGNTEAFF
TGTGCCAGCAGGCGGGGGAATACTGAAGCTTTCTTT
>TRBJ2-3|TRBD2|TRBV19|.
CASSIVGSGSDTQYF
TGTGCCAGTAGTATAGTTGGTAGCGGGAGTGATACGCAGTATTTT
>TRBJ2-2|.|TRBV9|.
CASSEGLHTGELFF
TGTGCCAGCAGCGAGGGGCTTCACACCGGGGAGCTGTTTTTT
>TRBJ2-2|.|TRBV2|.
CASSAQGGFTGELFF
TGTGCCAGCAGTGCACAGGGGGGGTTTACCGGGGAGCTGTTTTTT
>TRBJ2-7|TRBD2|TRBV4-1|.
CASSQGGRLAGTYEQYF
TGCGCCAGCAGCCAAGGCGGAAGGCTAGCGGGAACCTACGAGCAGTACTTC
>TRBJ1-2|.|TRBV30|.
CAWDKAPPRESEGYTF
TGTGCCTGGGACAAAGCTCCTCCCAGGGAATCTGAGGGCTACACCTTC
>TRBJ2-1|TRBD2|TRBV5-1|.
CASSLVVGLAADEQFF
TGCGCCAGCAGCTTGGTGGTCGGACTAGCCGCGGATGAGCAGTTCTTC
>TRBJ1-5|.|TRBV6-5|.
CASSLRPGLSNQPQHF
TGTGCCAGCAGTTTGAGGCCAGGGTTGAGCAATCAGCCCCAGCATTTT
>TRBJ1-3|.|TRBV7-9|.
CASSLVAYRTHYSGNTIYF
TGTGCCAGCAGCTTAGTTGCCTACAGGACACACTACTCTGGAAACACCATATATTTT
>TRBJ2-7|TRBD1|TRBV28|.
CASTLTGGFSYEQYF
TGTGCCAGCACCCTAACAGGGGGCTTCTCCTACGAGCAGTACTTC
>TRBJ2-3|TRBD2|TRBV4-3|.
CASSPGLAGAADTQYF
TGCGCCAGCAGCCCGGGACTAGCGGGAGCGGCAGATACGCAGTATTTT
>TRBJ1-5|.|TRBV19|.
CASSIDLFTADHSNQPQHF
TGTGCCAGTAGTATAGATCTATTCACCGCTGATCATAGCAATCAGCCCCAGCATTTT
>TRBJ1-5|.|TRBV7-2|.
CASSHSNQPQHF
TGTGCCAGCAGCCACTCCAATCAGCCCCAGCATTTT
>TRBJ2-5|.|TRBV29-1|.
CSVATGKETQYF
TGCAGCGTTGCCACAGGGAAAGAGACCCAGTACTTC
>TRBJ2-2|.|TRBV29-1|.
CSVVLNTGELFF
TGCAGCGTTGTTCTGAACACCGGGGAGCTGTTTTTT
>TRBJ2-5|.|TRBV21-1|.
CASSKIDSPKGETQYF
TGTGCCAGCAGCAAAATAGACAGCCCTAAGGGGGAGACCCAGTACTTC
>TRBJ2-1|.|TRBV7-9|.
CASSSIAESSYNEQFF
TGTGCCAGCAGCTCCATAGCGGAAAGCTCCTACAATGAGCAGTTCTTC
>TRBJ2-2|TRBD2|TRBV6-6|.
CASSYYTGGITGELFF
TGTGCCAGCAGTTACTATACGGGAGGTATCACCGGGGAGCTGTTTTTT
>TRBJ2-1|.|TRBV30|.
CAWSVLTGEQFF
TGTGCCTGGAGTGTACTTACAGGGGAGCAGTTCTTC
>TRBJ2-7|.|TRBV7-8|once
CASSLGPLGQGIVPDF
TGTGCCAGCAGCTTAGGGCCCCTCGGGCAGGGAATAGTTCCTGACTTC
>TRBJ1-1|.|TRBV7-9|.
CASSFVENTEAFF
TGTGCCAGCAGCTTCGTAGAGAACACTGAAGCTTTCTTT
>TRBJ1-1|.|TRBV7-3|.
CASSSQPQGKNTEAFF
TGTGCCAGCAGCTCGCAACCCCAGGGAAAGAACACTGAAGCTTTCTTT
>TRBJ2-2|TRBD1|TRBV6-1|few
CAWGQGGGELFF
TGTGCCTGGGGACAGGGGGGCGGGGAGCTGTTTTTT